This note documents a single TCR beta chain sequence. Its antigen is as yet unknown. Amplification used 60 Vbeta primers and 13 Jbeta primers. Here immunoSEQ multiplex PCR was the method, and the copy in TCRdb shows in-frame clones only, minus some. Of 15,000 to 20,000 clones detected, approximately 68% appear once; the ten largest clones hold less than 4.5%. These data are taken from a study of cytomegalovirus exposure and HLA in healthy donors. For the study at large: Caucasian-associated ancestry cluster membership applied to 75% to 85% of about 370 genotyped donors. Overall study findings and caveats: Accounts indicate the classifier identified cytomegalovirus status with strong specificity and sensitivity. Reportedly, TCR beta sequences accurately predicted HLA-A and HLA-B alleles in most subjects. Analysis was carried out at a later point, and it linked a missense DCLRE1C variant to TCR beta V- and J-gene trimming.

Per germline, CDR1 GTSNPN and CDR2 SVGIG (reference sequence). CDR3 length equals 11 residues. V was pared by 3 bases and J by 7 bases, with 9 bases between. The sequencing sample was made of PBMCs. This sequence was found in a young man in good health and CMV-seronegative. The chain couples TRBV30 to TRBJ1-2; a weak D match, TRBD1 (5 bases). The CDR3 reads CAWRQGSGYTF. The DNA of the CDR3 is TGTGCCTGGAGGCAGGGATCTGGCTACACCTTC.